This TCR beta chain originates from a study of T cells in Graves' hyperthyroidism and ophthalmopathy. The CDR3 regions of TCR beta were amplified from RNA transcripts. The TCR CDR3 was amplified in a first-round RT-PCR using the HTBI primer set. One entry per CDR3 protein, called by TCRdb with MiXCR from the multiplex PCR reads. This table holds about 740,000 distinct CDR3 sequences, 14% found once. Sequencing was performed on blood. The TCR was taken from a woman under 30 with Graves' hyperthyroidism.

The CDR3: CASRSGVWYNEQFF. CDR3 nucleotides: TGTGCCAGTAGGTCGGGAGTCTGGTACAATGAGCAGTTCTTC. V gene TRBV19 combines with J gene TRBJ2-1, with D perhaps matching TRBD2 (6 bases). The germline gives CDR1 LNHDA, CDR2 SQIVND (reference sequence). The V gene lost 6 bases and the J gene lost 4 bases, with 13 bases spanning the gap. The CDR3 totals 14 residues. Together with reference TRBV19 and TRBJ2-1, the CDR3 gives the full variable domain: DGGITQSPKYLFRKEGQNVTLSCEQNLNHDAMYWYRQDPGQGLRLIYYSQIVNDFQKGDIAEGYSVSREKKESFPLTVTSAQKNPTAFYLCASRSGVWYNEQFFGPGTRLTVL.